This T cell receptor (beta chain) appears in the sequencing data of a study of T-cell reconstitution after alpha-beta-depleted transplantation in children. Study-level results: Reportedly, alpha-beta T cells present about two months post-transplant originated from several hundred expanded clones of graft origin.

The CDR3 totals 16 residues. The germline gives CDR1 SGHTA, CDR2 FQGNSA. Trimming took 3 bases from V and 2 from J; bases not matched to a gene: 4. Construction of the TCRbeta library involved unique molecular identifiers. TCRdb redid the calling of the PCR reads with MiXCR, one entry per CDR3 protein. In the table there are some 550,000 distinct CDR3 sequences, 20% to 25% of which are singletons. This clonotype was seen a few times. The antigen remains undetermined. Sequencing used PBMCs, mostly from graft donor cells, obtained 360 days after TCRalphabeta/CD19-depleted stem cell transplant. This clonotype was obtained from a boy under three years old who had a stem cell transplant for acute myeloid leukemia, so the T cells may come from the graft donor. This chain joins TRBV7-2 and TRBJ1-2; the match to TRBD1 covers 12 bases. This CDR3 reads CASSLGQGALNYGYTF. In DNA form, the CDR3 reads TGTGCCAGCAGCTTGGGACAGGGGGCTTTAAACTATGGCTACACCTTC. Full variable domain (missing parts from reference TRBV7-2 and TRBJ1-2): GAGVSQSPSNKVTEKGKDVELRCDPISGHTALYWYRQSLGQGLEFLIYFQGNSAPDKSGLPSDRFSAERTGGSVSTLTIQRTQQEDSAVYLCASSLGQGALNYGYTFGSGTRLTVV.